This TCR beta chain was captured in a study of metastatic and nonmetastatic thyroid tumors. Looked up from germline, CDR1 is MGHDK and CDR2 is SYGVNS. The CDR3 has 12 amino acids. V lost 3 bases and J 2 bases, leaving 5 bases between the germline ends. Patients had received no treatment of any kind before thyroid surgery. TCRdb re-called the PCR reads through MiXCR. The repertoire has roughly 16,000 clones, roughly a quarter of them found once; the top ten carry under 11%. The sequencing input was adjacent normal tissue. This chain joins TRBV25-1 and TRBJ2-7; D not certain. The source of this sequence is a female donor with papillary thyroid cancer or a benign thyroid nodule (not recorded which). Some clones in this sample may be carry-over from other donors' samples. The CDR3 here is CASSDAAYEQYF. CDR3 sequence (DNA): TGTGCCAGCAGTGACGCCGCCTACGAGCAGTACTTC.